This T cell receptor beta chain was documented in a study of blood T cell repertoires in COVID-19. Across the whole study: Material from acute and convalescent COVID-19 was sourced from the United States, Italy and Spain. From T cells, B-cell-depleted T cells, or PBMCs came the material, which was cDNA or gDNA.

Original analysis: Estimates of nucleated cell counts were drawn from the amplification of reference gene primers. Clones were sequenced by immunoSEQ multiplex PCR, and TCRdb holds only the in-frame ones, with some missing. The V and J calls and clone size were taken over from that table, and D and trimming were inferred from the DNA. The sample has about 200,000 clones; around 83% are singletons. What was sequenced was peripheral blood. This clonotype was sampled from a human donor in a cohort sampled during active COVID-19.

CDR3 residues: CASSNPYPVYTQYF. The CDR3 DNA sequence: TGTGCCAGCAGCAATCCATACCCGGTCTATACGCAGTATTTT. J is TRBJ2-3 and V is TRBV11-2; no definite D call. This CDR3 has 14 residues. The germline gives CDR1 SGHAT, CDR2 FQNNGV. Trimming removed 5 bases from V and 7 bases from J, with 16 bases in between.